This TCR beta chain was identified during a study of response to subunit inactivated influenza vaccine. This CDR3 is built from 16 residues. CDR1 is LGHDT, CDR2 YNNKEL, per germline (reference sequence). V lost 1 base, J lost 4 bases, and 5 bases stayed unmatched. This clonotype was recorded many times. Antigen: not known. TCRdb itself ran the RT-PCR reads through MiXCR, one entry per CDR3 protein. The repertoire includes approximately 500,000 distinct CDR3 sequences, around 13% of them detected once, and over 8.5% sits in the top ten. Study results and caveats: It was the authors' suggestion that each seasonal influenza vaccination recruits few new T cells.

The clonotype comes from a man aged 45 to 65 who received an inactivated influenza vaccine. The genes are TRBV3-1 and TRBJ2-1, with TRBD2 matching over 9 bases. Sample: PBMCs from blood, taken about 11 days after vaccination. CDR3 region: CASSQVPSGVYNEQFF. CDR3 coding DNA: TGTGCCAGCAGCCAAGTTCCTAGCGGGGTATACAATGAGCAGTTCTTC.